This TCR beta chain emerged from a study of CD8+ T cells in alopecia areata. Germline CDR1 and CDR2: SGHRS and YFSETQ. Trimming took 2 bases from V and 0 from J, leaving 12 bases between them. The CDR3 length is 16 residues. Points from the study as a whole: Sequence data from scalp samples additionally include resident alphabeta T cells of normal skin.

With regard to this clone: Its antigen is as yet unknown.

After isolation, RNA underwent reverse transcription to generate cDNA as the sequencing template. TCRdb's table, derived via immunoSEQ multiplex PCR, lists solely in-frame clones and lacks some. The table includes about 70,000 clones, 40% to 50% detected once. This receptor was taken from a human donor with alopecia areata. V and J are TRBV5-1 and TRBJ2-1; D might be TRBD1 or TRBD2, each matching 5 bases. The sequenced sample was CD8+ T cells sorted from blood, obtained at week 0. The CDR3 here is CASSFYGASSYNEQFF. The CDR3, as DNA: TGCGCCAGCAGCTTTTACGGGGCGAGCTCCTACAATGAGCAGTTCTTC.